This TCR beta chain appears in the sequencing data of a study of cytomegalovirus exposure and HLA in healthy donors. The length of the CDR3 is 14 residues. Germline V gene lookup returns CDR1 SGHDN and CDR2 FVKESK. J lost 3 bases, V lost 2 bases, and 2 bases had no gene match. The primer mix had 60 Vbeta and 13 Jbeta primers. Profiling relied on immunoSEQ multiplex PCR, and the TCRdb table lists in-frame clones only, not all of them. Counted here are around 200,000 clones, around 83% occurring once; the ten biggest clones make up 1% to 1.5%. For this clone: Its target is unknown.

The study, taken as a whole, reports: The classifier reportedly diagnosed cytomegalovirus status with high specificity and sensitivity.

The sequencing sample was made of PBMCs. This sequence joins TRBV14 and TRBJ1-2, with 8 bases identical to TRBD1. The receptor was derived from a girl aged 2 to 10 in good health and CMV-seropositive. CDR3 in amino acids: CASSQNRGYYGYTF. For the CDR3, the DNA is TGTGCCAGCAGCCAAAACAGGGGGTACTATGGCTACACCTTC.